Listed here are 19 T cell receptor beta chains from one sample, sequenced in a study of identifying expanded T cells in peripheral blood. Here immunoSEQ multiplex PCR was the method, and the copy in TCRdb shows in-frame clones only, minus some. The repertoire includes 95,000 to 100,000 clones, around 90% of them detected once, and 17% sits in the top ten. The specimen sequenced was blood. Receptors were obtained from a person aged 18-70 years in good health.

CDR3 region: CACGARGRRNQPQHF. CDR3 nucleotides: TGTGCCTGCGGGGCCAGGGGGCGAAGGAATCAGCCCCAGCATTTT. The chain carries TRBV30 and TRBJ1-5; 8 nucleotides line up with TRBD1. J lost 4 bases, V lost 6 bases, and 11 bases had no gene match. The CDR3 is 15 amino acids. In germline, CDR1 is GTSNPN, CDR2 SVGIG (reference sequence).

The chain couples TRBV4-1 to TRBJ1-3; 10 bases agree with TRBD1. Germline CDR1 is MGHRA and CDR2 is YSYEKL. The CDR3 totals 16 residues. Trimming took 1 base from V and 4 from J; bases not matched to a gene: 4. CDR3 bases: TGCGCCAGCAGCCAAGCCGACAGGGGGCTCGGAAACACCATATATTTT. As protein: CASSQADRGLGNTIYF.

V usage is TRBV5-1 and J usage is TRBJ2-1; 9 nucleotides align to TRBD2. CDR3 size: 12 residues. The germline CDR1 and CDR2 sequences are SGHRS and YFSETQ. Losses at the gene ends were 3 bases for V and 9 bases for J; bases not matched to a gene: 1. Here the CDR3 reads CASSSTSGEQFF. DNA for the CDR3: TGCGCCAGCAGCTCGACTAGCGGTGAGCAGTTCTTC.

The gene calls are TRBV11-2 and TRBJ2-1; 9 bases map to TRBD1. Germline V gene data show CDR1 as SGHAT and CDR2 as FQNNGV. The CDR3 contains 13 residues. V lost 7 bases and J lost 6; bases outside the gene matches: 4. The CDR3 reads CASTGQGGNEQFF. The CDR3 DNA reads as TGTGCCAGCACGGGACAGGGAGGCAATGAGCAGTTCTTC.

The J gene is TRBJ1-6, the V gene TRBV2; no firm D call. The ends were cut back, 2 bases at V and 5 bases at J, with 16 bases in the middle. The CDR3 has 17 residues. Per the germline V gene, CDR1 is SNHLY and CDR2 is FYNNEI. DNA of the CDR3: TGTGCCAGCAGTGAAATAGGGATTCGTCGCGATAATTCACCCCTCCACTTT. This sequence encodes CASSEIGIRRDNSPLHF.

This chain joins TRBV19 and TRBJ2-7; D gene unclear. The CDR3 runs 13 residues. The germline V and J ends were trimmed by 4 bases and 0 bases, with 7 bases remaining between them. Germline assignment: CDR1 LNHDA and CDR2 SQIVND (reference sequence). CDR3 loop: CASSSRISYEQYF. DNA for the CDR3: TGTGCCAGTAGTAGCAGGATCTCCTACGAGCAGTACTTC.

The chain combines TRBV2 with TRBJ2-3; D unclear. This CDR3 has 14 amino acids. Per germline, CDR1 SNHLY and CDR2 FYNNEI. V was trimmed by 0 bases and J by 3 bases, leaving 7 bases between them. CDR3 sequence reads: CASSEAPITDTQYF. The CDR3 coding sequence is TGTGCCAGCAGTGAAGCTCCAATTACAGATACGCAGTATTTT.

V usage is TRBV14 and J usage is TRBJ2-3; D is ambiguous. Trimming pared 10 bases from V and 2 bases from J, leaving 16 bases between. This CDR3 region has 14 residues. Germline V gives CDR1 SGHDN, CDR2 FVKESK. The CDR3 bases are TGTGCCACCAGTACGTATGGTGACACAGATACGCAGTATTTT. Translation: CATSTYGDTDTQYF.

This chain links TRBV21-1 with TRBJ1-2. TRBV21-1 has pseudogene status. This CDR3 region has 17 residues. DNA for the CDR3: TGTGCCAGCAGCAAAGTGGGGGGTATTGTAGCTAACTATGGCTACACCTTC. This translates into CASSKVGGIVANYGYTF.

This clone was seen more than once but under ten times. This CDR3 reads CASRLTGYLVETQYF. CDR3 sequence (DNA): TGTGCCAGTAGGCTGACAGGGTACTTAGTGGAGACCCAGTACTTC. This chain uses TRBV19 with TRBJ2-5; 7 bases match TRBD1. CDR3 size: 15 residues. Per the germline V gene, CDR1 is LNHDA and CDR2 is SQIVND (reference sequence). Losses at the gene ends were 6 bases for V and 5 bases for J; bases not matched to a gene: 12. Full variable domain (remainder filled in from reference TRBV19 and TRBJ2-5): DGGITQSPKYLFRKEGQNVTLSCEQNLNHDAMYWYRQDPGQGLRLIYYSQIVNDFQKGDIAEGYSVSREKKESFPLTVTSAQKNPTAFYLCASRLTGYLVETQYFGPGTRLLVL.

The rearrangement joins TRBV23-1 to TRBJ1-1; 7 bases fit TRBD1. TRBV23-1 is treated as an ORF (open reading frame) with a function not yet certain. V dropped 4 bases and J dropped 7; count of bases not matched to a gene: 9. This CDR3 has 14 residues. The CDR3 DNA sequence: TGCGCCAGCAGTCTCAGCATGGGACAGCTTGAAGCTTTCTTT. This translates into CASSLSMGQLEAFF.

This sequence joins TRBV9 and TRBJ2-2; D call uncertain. The CDR3 has 15 residues. Germline-derived CDR1 and CDR2 are SGDLS and YYNGEE. V lost 0 bases, J lost 0 bases, and 6 bases lay in between. CDR3 amino acids: CASSVGQPNTGELFF. The CDR3, as DNA: TGTGCCAGCAGCGTAGGGCAGCCGAACACCGGGGAGCTGTTTTTT.

This sequence joins TRBV5-4 and TRBJ1-2; TRBD1 might be the D (5 bases). V was trimmed by 1 base and J by 14 bases, leaving 24 bases between them. Germline CDR1 reads SGHNT; CDR2 reads YYREEE (reference sequence). The CDR3 extends over 15 amino acids. The CDR3 DNA reads as TGTGCCAGCAGCTTGCGGCAGGGAGGGGCAGGGTCTGAGACCTTC. As protein: CASSLRQGGAGSETF.

V gene TRBV15 combines with J gene TRBJ2-3; no definite D call. V lost 0 bases, J lost 4 bases, and 11 bases lay in between. Looked up from germline, CDR1 is LNHNV and CDR2 is YYDKDF (reference sequence). The CDR3 sequence is 15 residues long. CDR3 residues: CATSRDLSSPDTQYF. CDR3 bases: TGTGCCACCAGCAGAGACCTTAGTAGTCCAGATACGCAGTATTTT.

The J gene is TRBJ1-2, the V gene TRBV12-5, with a weak D call TRBD1 (5 bases). This CDR3 contains 14 residues. The V and J ends lost 6 bases and 1 base respectively, with 12 bases between them. The germline gives CDR1 LGHNT, CDR2 FRNRAP. CDR3 residues: CASGDGGNNYGYTF. CDR3 nucleotides: TGTGCTAGTGGGGACGGGGGGAATAACTATGGCTACACCTTC.

The chain is built from TRBV4-3 and TRBJ2-6, with D tentatively TRBD2 (5 bases). The V gene's germline CDR1 is LGHNA and CDR2 YSLEER. The CDR3 length is 17 residues. The V and J ends lost 0 bases and 0 bases respectively, with 9 bases between them. CDR3 loop: CASSQEDSSSGANVLTF. The CDR3 DNA is TGCGCCAGCAGCCAAGAGGACTCCAGCTCTGGGGCCAACGTCCTGACTTTC.

The chain recombines TRBV27 with TRBJ2-7; 11 bases line up with TRBD1. J gave up 2 bases and V 3 bases, and 6 bases lay outside the gene matches. This CDR3 spans 16 amino acids. Germline CDR1 MNHEY, CDR2 SMNVEV (reference sequence). In nucleotides, the CDR3 is TGTGCCAGCAGTTTGCGTTGGGACAGGGGGGCCTACGAGCAGTACTTC. Translated, it gives CASSLRWDRGAYEQYF.

This clone was seen just once. This sequence joins TRBV27 and TRBJ1-1, with D maybe TRBD1 (5 bases). Germline V gene lookup returns CDR1 MNHEY and CDR2 SMNVEV (reference sequence). V dropped 5 bases and J dropped 1 base, with 11 bases sitting between them. This CDR3 comprises 14 residues. As DNA, the CDR3 is TGTGCCAGCAGTCTCCGGGGGGGGAACACTGAAGCTTTCTTT. This gives the protein CASSLRGGNTEAFF.

The chain is built from TRBV19 and TRBJ2-4; D is possibly TRBD2 (6 bases). Between the trimmed V and J ends, which lost 3 bases and 3 bases, there was a span of 24 bases. CDR1 LNHDA and CDR2 SQIVND come from the germline V gene (reference sequence). The CDR3 is 19 amino acids. The CDR3 DNA reads TGTGCCAGTAGTATTCGGATCGGGCTAAGCGGGTCTGGCAAAAACATTCAGTACTTC. Translated: CASSIRIGLSGSGKNIQYF.